This T cell receptor beta chain is drawn from a study of CD8 T cells in ankylosing spondylitis. The length of the CDR3 is 13 residues. CDR1 and CDR2 (germline): MDHEN, SYDVKM. Trimming pared 3 bases from V and 3 bases from J, leaving 8 bases between. The sample holds a few counts of this clonotype. Making the TCR beta libraries involved quantitative 5'-RACE with molecular barcodes. TCRdb re-called the 5' RACE reads through MiXCR, storing one row per CDR3 protein. Found here are under 250,000 distinct CDR3 sequences, 7% to 10% of them singletons; the top ten hold approximately 5%. The clonotype comes from a female donor with ankylosing spondylitis or in good health (not recorded which). The chain employs TRBV28 and TRBJ2-5; D might be TRBD1 (5 bases). Sample: blood, either unsorted or a sorted T cell fraction (not recorded which). CDR3 residues: CASSLGPKETQYF. As DNA, the CDR3 is TGTGCCAGCAGTTTGGGGCCGAAAGAGACCCAGTACTTC.